These 18 T cell receptor beta chains were sequenced from one sample in a study of long-term antiretroviral therapy in people with HIV. Version v3.0 of the immunoSEQ assay ran at survey level. Only in-frame clones appear in the TCRdb table, and some are missing; sequencing was by immunoSEQ multiplex PCR. The sample lists 15,000 to 20,000 clones; roughly 90% were seen once. The sequences come from unsorted PBMCs, collected 0.7 years before starting antiretroviral therapy. The receptors were sampled from a man between 50 and 59 years old with HIV.

This sequence joins TRBV5-1 and TRBJ1-1; 10 nucleotides agree with TRBD1. V was pared by 10 bases and J by 5 bases, with 17 bases of the junction left unmatched. This CDR3 has 16 residues. Germline V gene lookup returns CDR1 SGHRS and CDR2 YFSETQ. The CDR3 DNA follows: TGCGCCTCTAACAGCGGGACAGGGGATTTCAGGACTGAAGCTTTCTTT. Translating it yields CASNSGTGDFRTEAFF.

This clone was recorded once. The chain is built from TRBV11-2 and TRBJ1-1; D is unclear. The CDR3 spans 13 residues. CDR1 is SGHAT and CDR2 is FQNNGV in the germline V gene. Trimming shortened V by 0 bases and J by 5 bases, and 7 bases separated the two germline ends. CDR3 coding DNA: TGTGCCAGCAGCTTAGAGGGTCGGACTGAAGCTTTCTTT. It specifies CASSLEGRTEAFF.

The V gene is TRBV5-1, the J gene TRBJ2-5; D ambiguous. V was trimmed by 0 bases and J by 4 bases, leaving 10 bases between them. The CDR3 totals 14 residues. The germline V gene has CDR1 SGHRS and CDR2 YFSETQ. Written as DNA, the CDR3 is TGCGCCAGCAGCTTGGAAATAGTAAGAGAGACCCAGTACTTC. Protein: CASSLEIVRETQYF.

The chain employs TRBV7-3 and TRBJ2-3; weak D call: TRBD2 (5 bases). V gave up 2 bases and J gave up 1 base, with 7 bases separating them. Germline CDR1 SGHTA, CDR2 FQGTGA. There are 14 residues in the CDR3. CDR3 sequence reads: CASSLLGGTDTQYF. The CDR3 DNA follows: TGTGCCAGCAGCTTATTGGGAGGCACAGATACGCAGTATTTT.

The chain uses TRBV5-1 and TRBJ2-5, with TRBD1 as a possible D gene (6 bases). V shed 0 bases and J shed 5 bases, with 11 bases lying between them. CDR1 is SGHRS and CDR2 is YFSETQ in the germline V gene. The CDR3 has 14 amino acids. CDR3 nucleotides: TGCGCCAGCAGCTTGGTGGGGCAGGGGGAGACCCAGTACTTC. It codes for CASSLVGQGETQYF.

The V gene is TRBV9, the J gene TRBJ1-5; TRBD1 is a possible D gene (6 bases). The V gene's germline CDR1 is SGDLS and CDR2 YYNGEE. V was trimmed by 3 bases and J by 0 bases, leaving 13 bases between them. The CDR3 covers 16 residues. CDR3 residues: CASSGGPGSSNQPQHF. In nucleotides, the CDR3 is TGTGCCAGCAGCGGGGGGCCAGGGAGTAGCAATCAGCCCCAGCATTTT.

The rearrangement links TRBV5-1 to TRBJ2-7, with a weak D call TRBD2 (6 bases). The V and J ends lost 4 bases and 6 bases respectively, with 17 bases between them. This CDR3 is 14 amino acids long. Germline lookup yields CDR1 SGHRS and CDR2 YFSETQ. The CDR3: CASSPGTQPSEQYF. For the CDR3, the DNA is TGCGCCAGCAGCCCCGGGACTCAACCCTCCGAGCAGTACTTC. Drawing the rest from reference TRBV5-1 and TRBJ2-7, the complete variable domain is KAGVTQTPRYLIKTRGQQVTLSCSPISGHRSVSWYQQTPGQGLQFLFEYFSETQRNKGNFPGRFSGRQFSNSRSEMNVSTLELGDSALYLCASSPGTQPSEQYFGPGTRLTVT.

This clone was recorded a few times. V usage is TRBV5-8 and J usage is TRBJ1-2; D call uncertain. CDR3 length: 14 amino acids. Trimming took 2 bases from V and 7 from J, leaving 15 bases between them. Germline V gene lookup returns CDR1 SGHTS and CDR2 YDEGEE. For the CDR3, the DNA is TGTGCCAGCAGCTTTCAACCCCCACTCCGTGGCTACACCTTC. Translated: CASSFQPPLRGYTF. Full variable domain (remainder filled in from reference TRBV5-8 and TRBJ1-2): EAGVTQSPTHLIKTRGQQATLRCSPISGHTSVYWYQQALGLGLQFLLWYDEGEERNRGNFPPRFSGRQFPNYSSELNVNALELEDSALYLCASSFQPPLRGYTFGSGTRLTVV.

The chain has TRBV27 and TRBJ1-4; TRBD1 matches at 7 bases. The ends lost 5 bases at V and 8 bases at J; junction bases unmatched: 11. Germline-derived CDR1 and CDR2 are MNHEY and SMNVEV (reference sequence). The CDR3 is 15 residues long. The CDR3 DNA is TGTGCCAGCAGTAGATCCGGGACAGCCTCGGAAAAACTGTTTTTT. Residues: CASSRSGTASEKLFF.

The chain recombines TRBV7-2 with TRBJ2-7; TRBD2 agrees at 7 bases. Germline V gene lookup returns CDR1 SGHTA and CDR2 FQGNSA. Germline trimming cut 2 bases from V and 2 bases from J; bases unmatched to any gene: 3. The CDR3 is 14 amino acids. The CDR3 DNA reads as TGTGCCAGCAGCTTACCGGGGAGGGCCTACGAGCAGTACTTC. Translated, it gives CASSLPGRAYEQYF.

V gene TRBV5-1 combines with J gene TRBJ2-3; 8 bases fit TRBD2. V was clipped by 4 bases and J by 0 bases; unmatched bases: 10. Germline V gives CDR1 SGHRS, CDR2 YFSETQ. This CDR3 has 17 residues. Here the CDR3 DNA reads TGCGCCAGCAGCCTACCTACTAGCGGAATTAGCACAGATACGCAGTATTTT. This encodes CASSLPTSGISTDTQYF.

The chain's CDR3 is CASSFEMNTEAFF. The CDR3 DNA reads as TGTGCCAGCAGCTTCGAAATGAACACTGAAGCTTTCTTT. This chain joins TRBV11-3 and TRBJ1-1; D gene uncertain. The germline V gene encodes CDR1 SGHNT and CDR2 YENEEA. CDR3 length: 13 residues. Trimming shortened V by 3 bases and J by 0 bases, and 5 bases separated the two germline ends.

The genes are TRBV28 and TRBJ1-2; 9 positions match TRBD1. Germline V gene lookup returns CDR1 MDHEN and CDR2 SYDVKM. The junction had 12 bases not matched to a gene; V was cut back by 7 bases and J by 6 bases. The CDR3 sequence is 15 residues long. The CDR3 spells CASTYDRGFGHGYTF. CDR3 DNA: TGTGCCAGCACTTACGACAGGGGGTTTGGGCATGGCTACACCTTC.

The chain joins TRBV27 to TRBJ1-2; D gene ambiguous. Germline V CDR1 and CDR2: MNHEY, SMNVEV (reference sequence). There are 14 residues in the CDR3. V lost 3 bases and J lost 2, with 10 bases in between. The CDR3 region has the DNA TGTGCCAGCAGTTTTACAGCTTCAAACTATGGCTACACCTTC. It encodes CASSFTASNYGYTF.

Here the CDR3 reads CASSIDLSAGELFF. In nucleotides, the CDR3 is TGTGCCAGTAGTATAGATCTGAGCGCCGGGGAGCTGTTTTTT. The chain uses TRBV19 and TRBJ2-2; D gene unclear. V lost 0 bases, J lost 6 bases, and 8 bases lay in between. This CDR3 has 14 amino acids. Germline assignment: CDR1 LNHDA and CDR2 SQIVND (reference sequence).

The J gene is TRBJ1-2, the V gene TRBV6-5, with 8 bases matching TRBD1. This CDR3 comprises 13 residues. The germline V gene encodes CDR1 MNHEY and CDR2 SVGAGI. V trimming: 6 bases; J trimming: 3 bases; junction bases outside the gene matches: 3. CDR3 coding DNA: TGTGCCAGCAGAAAGGGACAGGACTATGGCTACACCTTC. Protein sequence: CASRKGQDYGYTF.

The genes are TRBV9 and TRBJ2-7; a possible D gene is TRBD1 (5 bases). CDR3 length: 15 amino acids. Germline values: CDR1 SGDLS, CDR2 YYNGEE. Trimming removed 0 bases from V and 2 bases from J, with 12 bases in between. The CDR3 is CASSVGQGTAYEQYF. CDR3 nucleotides: TGTGCCAGCAGCGTAGGGCAGGGAACGGCCTACGAGCAGTACTTC.

Here the CDR3 DNA reads TGTGCCAGCACGCAAGGGCTACCAGATACGCAGTATTTT. The encoded protein is CASTQGLPDTQYF. The chain links TRBV25-1 to TRBJ2-3; D not resolved. Germline assignment: CDR1 MGHDK and CDR2 SYGVNS. V gave up 7 bases and J gave up 4 bases, with 12 bases separating them. The length of the CDR3 is 13 residues.